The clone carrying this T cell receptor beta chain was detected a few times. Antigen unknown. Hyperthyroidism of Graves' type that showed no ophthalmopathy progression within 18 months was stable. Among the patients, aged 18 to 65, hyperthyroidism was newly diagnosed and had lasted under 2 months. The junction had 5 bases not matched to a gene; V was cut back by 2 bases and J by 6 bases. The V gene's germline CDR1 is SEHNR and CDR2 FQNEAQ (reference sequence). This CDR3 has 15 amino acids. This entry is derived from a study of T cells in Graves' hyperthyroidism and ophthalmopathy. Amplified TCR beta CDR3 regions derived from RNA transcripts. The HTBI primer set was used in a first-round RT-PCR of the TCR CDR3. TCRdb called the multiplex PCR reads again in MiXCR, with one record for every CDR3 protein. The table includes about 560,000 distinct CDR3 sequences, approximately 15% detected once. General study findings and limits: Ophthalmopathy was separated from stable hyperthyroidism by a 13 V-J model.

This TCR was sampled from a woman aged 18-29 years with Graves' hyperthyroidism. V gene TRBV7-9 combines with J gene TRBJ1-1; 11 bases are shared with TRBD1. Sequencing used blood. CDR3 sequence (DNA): TGTGCCAGCAGCTTAAGGACAGGGGGCCTGGCTGAAGCTTTCTTT. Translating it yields CASSLRTGGLAEAFF.